This entry lists 3 T cell receptor beta chains sequenced from one sample in a study of tumor-infiltrating lymphocytes in primary liver carcinoma. Synthesis of TCR beta cDNA was carried out from 500 ng total RNA with a constant-region primer. Three rounds of nested multiplex PCR with slightly modified ARM-PCR produced TCR beta libraries. Researchers ran the first two PCR rounds for approximately 9 cycles each with TRBV1-TRBV30 forward primers and a C-beta reverse primer. TCRdb processed the multiplex PCR reads anew with MiXCR; each CDR3 protein has one entry. This table has about 100,000 distinct CDR3 sequences, around two thirds appearing once. The approximately 17-34 mg bulk tissue piece was not sorted before simultaneous RNA and DNA extraction. The source material was liver tumor tissue from sampling region 2. Subset meaning: tumor region T2, inferior pole. The receptors here all came from a woman in her sixties or seventies with primary liver carcinoma and hepatitis B virus infection.

This clonotype rates as medium-sized. This chain uses TRBV12-3 or TRBV12-4 with TRBJ1-2, with D unclear. The length of the CDR3 is 13 residues. Between the trimmed V and J ends, which lost 5 bases and 8 bases, there was a span of 15 bases. In nucleotides, the CDR3 is TGTGCCAGCAGTCCTACCAGCCCTGGGGGCTACACCTTC. The encoded protein is CASSPTSPGGYTF.

With regard to this clonotype: This may stem from a read error, because a much larger clone lies one nucleotide away. The chain recombines TRBV11-2 with TRBJ2-2; unclear D gene. The V gene's germline CDR1 is SGHAT and CDR2 FQNNGV. This CDR3 region has 15 residues. The DNA of the CDR3 is TGTGACAGCAGCTTTTATCGGGCTGTCACCGGGGAGCTGTTTTTT. Its protein is CDSSFYRAVTGELFF. Based on the CDR3 plus reference TRBV11-2 and TRBJ2-2, the full variable domain is EAGVAQSPRYKIIEKRQSVAFWCNPISGHATLYWYQQILGQGPKLLIQFQNNGVVDDSQLPKDRFSAERLKGVDSTLKIQPAKLEDSAVYLCDSSFYRAVTGELFFGEGSRLTVL.

To note about this clonotype: Relative to the germline gene, one junction end is altered; a read error may explain this. This sequence joins TRBV29-1 and TRBJ1-1; D not certain. This CDR3 is built from 14 residues. Germline loops: CDR1 SQVTM, CDR2 ANQGSEA. CDR3 residues: CSAVREQLNTVAFF. CDR3 nucleotide sequence: TGCAGCGCTGTGAGGGAGCAGCTGAACACTGTAGCTTTCTTT. The variable domain in full, with the rest retrieved from reference TRBV29-1 and TRBJ1-1, is SAVISQKPSRDICQRGTSLTIQCQVDSQVTMMFWYRQQPGQSLTLIATANQGSEATYESGFVIDKFPISRPNLTFSTLTVSNMSPEDSSIYLCSAVREQLNTVAFFGQGTRLTVV.